The 18 T cell receptor beta chains below come from one sample, sequenced in a study of blood T cell repertoires in COVID-19. Produced via immunoSEQ multiplex PCR; TCRdb's table is partial and in-frame only. The table lists roughly 320,000 clones, around 87% of them singletons. The sample comprised peripheral blood. These TCRs come from a man between 70 and 80 years old with acute or convalescent COVID-19.

This sequence joins TRBV28 and TRBJ1-2; D might be TRBD1 (6 bases). The V and J ends lost 4 bases and 4 bases respectively, with 16 bases between them. Per germline, CDR1 MDHEN and CDR2 SYDVKM. CDR3 length: 15 residues. The DNA of the CDR3 is TGTGCCAGCAGTTCGCCGCAAGGACAGTTCTATGGCTACACCTTC. As protein: CASSSPQGQFYGYTF.

The CDR3 coding sequence is TGTGCCAGCAGCTTGAGGACAGGGGGCGAGGGTGAAAAACTGTTTTTT. Its translation is CASSLRTGGEGEKLFF. The chain recombines TRBV5-4 with TRBJ1-4, with 11 bases aligning to TRBD1. CDR3 length: 16 residues. V lost 1 base and J lost 7; bases outside the gene matches: 6. Germline assignment: CDR1 SGHNT and CDR2 YYREEE (reference sequence).

The chain couples TRBV5-4 to TRBJ2-4; the match to TRBD1 covers 8 bases. CDR3 length: 14 residues. The V gene end was trimmed by 4 bases and the J gene end by 6 bases; junction bases not matched to a gene: 6. Per the germline V gene, CDR1 is SGHNT and CDR2 is YYREEE (reference sequence). This CDR3 reads CASSPGDRGNIQYF. In nucleotides, the CDR3 is TGTGCCAGCAGCCCGGGTGACAGGGGAAACATTCAGTACTTC.

This rearrangement joins TRBV28 to TRBJ2-7; 7 positions agree with TRBD1. V lost 10 bases and J lost 0; bases outside the gene matches: 12. Per germline, CDR1 MDHEN and CDR2 SYDVKM. The CDR3 covers 15 residues. The CDR3 region has the DNA TGTGCCATCAATCAACCGGGACAGATCTCCTACGAGCAGTACTTC. It encodes CAINQPGQISYEQYF.

The chain has TRBV28 and TRBJ2-3, with 7 bases lining up with TRBD1. Trimming took 7 bases from V and 0 from J; bases not matched to a gene: 7. This CDR3 region has 15 residues. CDR1 is MDHEN and CDR2 is SYDVKM in the germline V gene. This CDR3 is CASTPRGISTDTQYF. CDR3 in DNA: TGTGCCAGCACCCCCAGGGGGATTAGCACAGATACGCAGTATTTT.

CDR3 residues: CATSDSGGNQPQHF. CDR3 bases: TGTGCCACCAGTGACTCAGGGGGGAATCAGCCCCAGCATTTT. The J gene is TRBJ1-5, the V gene TRBV24-1; TRBD1 agrees at 7 bases. The germline CDR1 and CDR2 sequences are KGHDR and SFDVKD. J was trimmed by 4 bases and V by 4 bases; bases with no gene match: 3. CDR3 length equals 14 residues.

V gene TRBV6-5 combines with J gene TRBJ1-1; D not resolved. The V gene's germline CDR1 is MNHEY and CDR2 SVGAGI. The CDR3 length is 14 residues. V lost 7 bases, J lost 1 base, and 13 bases lay in between. Here the CDR3 reads CASTRLRGNTEAFF. The CDR3 coding sequence is TGTGCCAGCACCCGCCTCCGGGGGAACACTGAAGCTTTCTTT.

The chain has TRBV7-9 and TRBJ1-2, with D perhaps TRBD1 (6 bases). CDR3 length equals 15 residues. CDR1 SEHNR and CDR2 FQNEAQ come from the germline V gene (reference sequence). V was trimmed by 5 bases and J by 2 bases, leaving 15 bases between them. CDR3 protein: CASSHSQGLNYGYTF. The CDR3 DNA is TGTGCCAGCAGCCATTCACAGGGCCTGAACTATGGCTACACCTTC.

A single count supports this clone. The J gene is TRBJ1-1, the V gene TRBV6-6, with D hard to call. V was trimmed by 0 bases and J by 6 bases, leaving 11 bases between them. Germline V lookup: CDR1 MNHNY, CDR2 SVGAGI (reference sequence). The CDR3 totals 14 residues. CDR3 loop: CASSYSREEAEAFF. DNA for the CDR3: TGTGCCAGCAGTTACTCGCGGGAAGAAGCTGAAGCTTTCTTT.

This clone was recorded only once. The V call is TRBV7-2, the J call TRBJ2-1; D might be TRBD2 (6 bases). The germline V gene encodes CDR1 SGHTA and CDR2 FQGNSA. The CDR3 runs 14 residues. V was trimmed by 5 bases and J by 5 bases, leaving 13 bases between them. CDR3 amino acids: CASSPRGGDNEQFF. DNA for the CDR3: TGTGCCAGCAGCCCGCGGGGTGGGGACAATGAGCAGTTCTTC.

The rearrangement uses TRBV5-4 and TRBJ2-4, with D possibly matching TRBD1 (6 bases). Germline assignment: CDR1 SGHNT and CDR2 YYREEE (reference sequence). V lost 4 bases, J lost 4 bases, and 18 bases lay in between. The CDR3 has 16 amino acids. CDR3 in amino acids: CASSPSPAQGKNIQYF. CDR3 DNA sequence: TGTGCCAGCAGCCCAAGCCCGGCGCAGGGGAAAAACATTCAGTACTTC.

The V call is TRBV19, the J call TRBJ2-5, with D tentatively TRBD1 (7 bases). This CDR3 has 15 amino acids. V was pared by 7 bases and J by 2 bases, with 17 bases between. The germline V gene has CDR1 LNHDA and CDR2 SQIVND (reference sequence). The CDR3 here is CASKGARESQETQYF. The DNA for the CDR3 is TGTGCCAGTAAGGGGGCCCGGGAGAGTCAAGAGACCCAGTACTTC.

This chain connects TRBV24-1 to TRBJ2-7; TRBD1 matches at 10 bases. J lost 6 bases, V lost 4 bases, and 8 bases had no gene match. Germline V gene lookup returns CDR1 KGHDR and CDR2 SFDVKD. The CDR3 is 15 amino acids. The CDR3, as DNA: TGTGCCACCAGTGAACCCGGGACAGGGGCCGGCGAGCAGTACTTC. Its protein is CATSEPGTGAGEQYF.

The chain couples TRBV3-1 (or the pseudogene TRBV3-2) to TRBJ1-3; D gene uncertain. Per germline, CDR1 LGHDT and CDR2 YNNKEL (reference sequence). CDR3 length: 12 residues. Trimming pared 4 bases from V and 2 bases from J, leaving 3 bases between. This chain's CDR3 is CASSLAGNTIYF. The CDR3 DNA reads TGTGCCAGCAGCCTAGCTGGAAACACCATATATTTT.

The J gene is TRBJ2-3, the V gene TRBV2, with D unclear. Germline-derived CDR1 and CDR2 are SNHLY and FYNNEI. The V and J ends lost 6 bases and 0 bases respectively, with 10 bases between them. This CDR3 spans 14 amino acids. CDR3 sequence reads: CASRKTTSTDTQYF. The CDR3, as DNA: TGTGCCAGCAGGAAGACGACTAGCACAGATACGCAGTATTTT.

This clone showed up just a few times. The rearrangement joins TRBV6-6 to TRBJ2-1; D may be TRBD1 (5 bases). Trimming left V 10 bases short and J 2 bases short, with 12 bases between. The V gene's germline CDR1 is MNHNY and CDR2 SVGAGI (reference sequence). The CDR3 contains 13 residues. This CDR3 is CATLDRAYNEQFF. The CDR3, as DNA: TGTGCCACCCTAGACAGAGCCTACAATGAGCAGTTCTTC.

The chain combines TRBV7-9 with TRBJ1-4, with TRBD1 matching over 7 bases. The CDR3 has 14 residues. Germline V gene data show CDR1 as SEHNR and CDR2 as FQNEAQ (reference sequence). The trim removed 5 bases at V and 6 bases at J, leaving 6 bases unmatched. CDR3 protein: CASSQGTADEKLFF. In DNA form, the CDR3 reads TGTGCCAGCAGCCAAGGGACAGCCGATGAAAAACTGTTTTTT.

This chain connects TRBV7-6 to TRBJ2-7, with 7 bases lining up with TRBD1. With V trimmed by 3 bases and J by 3 bases, 8 bases remained unmatched. Germline values: CDR1 SGHVS, CDR2 FNYEAQ. The CDR3 runs to 15 residues. DNA of the CDR3: TGTGCCAGCAGCTTGCGTCGGACAGGAGGCTACGAGCAGTACTTC. This codes for CASSLRRTGGYEQYF.